This record covers a single TCR beta chain. The CDR3 has 14 amino acids. V was cut by 0 bases and J by 1 base, with 7 bases left in between. The germline gives CDR1 SGHNT, CDR2 YYREEE (reference sequence). Random-hexamer reverse transcription was applied to roughly 0.5 to 1 ug RNA. One entry per CDR3 protein results from TCRdb running MiXCR on the immunoSEQ multiplex PCR reads. This table has about 150,000 distinct CDR3 sequences, 85% to 95% appearing once. The sample originates from a study of CD8 T cells in Susac syndrome. V is TRBV5-4 and J is TRBJ2-5; D remains ambiguous. This TCR was recovered from a human donor with Susac syndrome. Sequencing input: CD4+ T cells from PBMCs. The CDR3, as DNA: TGTGCCAGCAGCTTGGCTCCTAGCCAAGAGACCCAGTACTTC. Encoded protein: CASSLAPSQETQYF.